This T cell receptor beta chain appears in the sequencing data of a study of T cell repertoires in ileal Crohn's disease. Some clones are missing from TCRdb's copy, which holds only in-frame ones; the method was immunoSEQ multiplex PCR. The data contain approximately 15,000 clones, 75% to 85% of them singletons. This clone was found a few times. From germline, CDR1 is SGDLS and CDR2 YYNGEE. With V trimmed by 6 bases and J by 5 bases, 10 bases remained unmatched. The CDR3 has 14 amino acids. The sequenced sample was ileal tissue. This sequence joins TRBV9 and TRBJ1-1, with TRBD1 identical over 7 bases. This TCR was sampled from an adult with Crohn's disease. CDR3 DNA: TGTGCCAGCACCCGTGATAGGGGGCAAACTGAAGCTTTCTTT. As protein: CASTRDRGQTEAFF.